The 2 T cell receptor beta chains below all came from one sample that was sequenced in a study of T cell responses to AZD1222 COVID-19 vaccine. Clones were read by immunoSEQ multiplex PCR, and TCRdb kept only the in-frame ones, dropping some. The sample has around 97,000 clones, 90% seen once. The sample was peripheral blood, taken on day 0 of AZD1222 vaccination. These receptors were collected from an adult in good health.

The genes are TRBV28 and TRBJ2-7, with D hard to call. The CDR3 length is 12 residues. Trimming left V 8 bases short and J 2 bases short, with 10 bases between. Germline V gives CDR1 MDHEN, CDR2 SYDVKM. In nucleotides, the CDR3 is TGTGCCAGCGCAGACCCCGCCTACGAGCAGTACTTC. Translation: CASADPAYEQYF.

The chain couples TRBV7-3 to TRBJ2-1; TRBD2 agrees at 8 bases. This CDR3 is 14 amino acids long. Germline loops: CDR1 SGHTA, CDR2 FQGTGA. The trim removed 3 bases at V and 8 bases at J, leaving 6 bases unmatched. The CDR3 DNA follows: TGTGCCAGCAGCTTTCGGACTAGCAAGGATGAGCAGTTCTTC. Its translation is CASSFRTSKDEQFF.